A selection of T cell receptor beta chains follows, all from one sample in a study of cytomegalovirus exposure and HLA in healthy donors. Profiled with immunoSEQ multiplex PCR; TCRdb holds only in-frame clones, not every one. The table has roughly 100,000 clones, about 80% seen once; the top ten hold about 0.69%. The sample consisted of PBMCs. The receptors stem from a woman aged 60 to 75 in good health and CMV-seronegative. The CDR3 runs from the conserved cysteine through the conserved F or W. D genes are given only for firm matches. A clone size is listed for some rows: how often the clone was seen (once, few, many), or a class if it is expanded.

abundance,v_gene,j_gene,len,d_gene,CDR3aa,CDR3nt
NA,TRBV11-2,TRBJ1-4,18,NA,CASTPWFPQQGLNEKLFF,TGTGCCAGCACCCCGTGGTTCCCCCAACAGGGTTTGAATGAAAAACTGTTTTTT
few,TRBV6-5,TRBJ1-2,13,NA,CASSYGLNYGYTF,TGTGCCAGCAGTTACGGGCTAAACTATGGCTACACCTTC
NA,TRBV7-6,TRBJ2-7,13,NA,CASSSGQYYEQYF,TGTGCCAGCAGCTCAGGACAATACTACGAGCAGTACTTC
NA,TRBV10-3,TRBJ2-7,13,TRBD2,CAIRGLAAYEQYF,TGTGCCATCAGAGGACTAGCGGCCTACGAGCAGTACTTC
NA,TRBV6-6,TRBJ2-7,16,TRBD1,CASSFLNRRTGEEQYF,TGTGCCAGCAGTTTCTTAAACCGCCGGACAGGGGAGGAGCAGTACTTC
NA,TRBV27,TRBJ2-7,16,TRBD2,CASSWSGGLSSYEQYF,TGTGCCAGCAGTTGGAGCGGGGGCCTTAGCTCCTACGAGCAGTACTTC
NA,TRBV20-1,TRBJ2-1,11,TRBD2,CSAMTSGEQFF,TGCAGTGCTATGACTAGCGGGGAGCAGTTCTTC
NA,TRBV7-9,TRBJ1-4,14,NA,CASSFGRTNEKLFF,TGTGCCAGCAGCTTTGGGAGAACGAATGAAAAACTGTTTTTT
NA,TRBV7-6,TRBJ1-5,15,NA,CASSPGGGGNQPQHF,TGTGCCAGCAGCCCGGGCGGGGGAGGCAATCAGCCCCAGCATTTT
NA,TRBV12-5,TRBJ1-2,15,NA,CASGAQGALIYGYTF,TGTGCTAGTGGTGCACAGGGAGCGCTAATCTATGGCTACACCTTC
NA,TRBV5-4,TRBJ2-1,16,TRBD1,CASSLAGGTGKNEQFF,TGTGCCAGCAGCTTGGCCGGGGGGACAGGGAAGAATGAGCAGTTCTTC
once,TRBV7-9,TRBJ2-3,18,NA,CASSLTPPLATSTDTQYF,TGTGCCAGCAGCTTAACCCCCCCACTAGCAACTTCCACAGATACGCAGTATTTT
NA,TRBV7-9,TRBJ2-5,17,TRBD2,CASSLPRSGGVQETQYF,TGTGCCAGCAGCCTCCCTCGGAGCGGGGGGGTCCAAGAGACCCAGTACTTC
NA,TRBV25-1,TRBJ1-6,13,NA,CASSEYENSPLHF,TGTGCCAGCAGTGAATATGAGAATTCACCCCTCCACTTT
NA,TRBV28,TRBJ1-1,13,NA,CASSLMESARAFF,TGTGCCAGCAGTTTAATGGAGAGCGCGAGAGCTTTCTTT
NA,TRBV30,TRBJ1-2,11,NA,CAWSGAYGYTF,TGTGCCTGGAGCGGTGCATATGGCTACACCTTC
few,TRBV28,TRBJ2-7,17,TRBD1,CASSPGTGLLLGDEQYF,TGTGCCAGCAGTCCCGGGACAGGCCTTCTTCTCGGGGACGAGCAGTACTTC
NA,TRBV5-4,TRBJ2-7,15,NA,CASSLAQSSSYEQYF,TGTGCCAGCAGCTTGGCGCAGTCTAGCTCCTACGAGCAGTACTTC
NA,TRBV5-6,TRBJ2-7,15,TRBD1,CASSLGGTGSYEQYF,TGTGCCAGCAGCTTGGGGGGGACAGGGTCCTACGAGCAGTACTTC
once,TRBV19,TRBJ1-1,12,NA,CASSYGNTEAFF,TGTGCCAGTAGTTACGGGAACACTGAAGCTTTCTTT
NA,TRBV9,TRBJ2-7,13,NA,CASSPGGSYEQYF,TGTGCCAGCAGCCCCGGCGGCTCCTACGAGCAGTACTTC
NA,TRBV7-6,TRBJ2-2,15,TRBD1,CASRSTGLSTGELFF,TGTGCCAGCAGGTCGACAGGGTTAAGCACCGGGGAGCTGTTTTTT
NA,TRBV5-6,TRBJ2-7,15,TRBD1,CASSPGQDLSYEQYF,TGTGCCAGCAGCCCCGGACAGGACCTTTCCTACGAGCAGTACTTC
few,TRBV6-5,TRBJ1-1,13,NA,CASRSLSGSEAFF,TGTGCCAGCAGGAGCCTTTCAGGGTCTGAAGCTTTCTTT
NA,TRBV28,TRBJ1-4,14,NA,CASSPYLGAEKLFF,TGTGCCAGCAGTCCATACTTAGGGGCGGAAAAACTGTTTTTT
NA,TRBV7-2,TRBJ2-5,18,TRBD2,CASSSTIAGGPTRETQYF,TGTGCCAGCAGCTCTACCATAGCGGGGGGCCCTACTCGGGAGACCCAGTACTTC
NA,TRBV5-1,TRBJ2-1,20,TRBD2,CASSLARGLAGPSSYNEQFF,TGCGCCAGCAGCTTGGCCAGGGGCCTAGCGGGTCCTAGCTCCTACAATGAGCAGTTCTTC
NA,TRBV7-9,TRBJ2-7,14,TRBD2,CASSPGIAGGTQYF,TGTGCCAGCAGCCCCGGGATAGCGGGAGGAACGCAGTACTTC
NA,TRBV7-8,TRBJ2-1,11,NA,CASSSYEEQFF,TGTGCCAGCAGCTCATATGAGGAGCAGTTCTTC
NA,TRBV28,TRBJ1-2,12,NA,CASTPANYGYTF,TGTGCCAGCACCCCTGCTAACTATGGCTACACCTTC
NA,TRBV5-6,TRBJ2-6,16,NA,CASSLASPRGANVLTF,TGTGCCAGCAGCTTGGCCTCCCCGCGGGGGGCCAACGTCCTGACTTTC
NA,TRBV13,TRBJ2-7,15,TRBD2,CASNLAGTSVQEQYF,TGTGCCAGCAACTTGGCCGGGACTAGCGTTCAAGAGCAGTACTTC
NA,TRBV9,TRBJ2-3,16,TRBD1,CASSGRPGQGADTQYF,TGTGCCAGCAGCGGGAGACCGGGACAGGGAGCAGATACGCAGTATTTT
NA,TRBV2,TRBJ1-3,19,NA,CASSSDPRRVKNSGNTIYF,TGTGCCAGCTCCTCCGACCCCCGCAGGGTAAAGAACTCTGGAAACACCATATATTTT
NA,TRBV29-1,TRBJ1-1,14,NA,CSVGKGGASTEAFF,TGCAGCGTTGGAAAAGGAGGGGCTAGCACTGAAGCTTTCTTT
NA,TRBV7-9,TRBJ2-5,13,NA,CASSPRPTETQYF,TGTGCCAGCAGCCCTAGACCCACCGAGACCCAGTACTTC
NA,TRBV5-1,TRBJ2-2,13,NA,CASSLQFTGELFF,TGCGCCAGCAGCTTGCAATTCACCGGGGAGCTGTTTTTT
NA,TRBV27,TRBJ1-2,16,TRBD1,CASSFGTGAGYYGYTF,TGTGCCAGCAGTTTCGGGACAGGCGCGGGGTACTATGGCTACACCTTC
NA,TRBV7-9,TRBJ1-1,12,NA,CASSPTGSEAFF,TGTGCCAGCAGCCCAACGGGGTCTGAAGCTTTCTTT
few,TRBV5-8,TRBJ2-3,16,NA,CASSDYYIEGADTQYF,TGTGCCAGCAGCGACTACTACATCGAGGGCGCAGATACGCAGTATTTT
NA,TRBV6-5,TRBJ1-2,15,NA,CASSYQGPTNYGYTF,TGTGCCAGCAGTTACCAGGGCCCGACTAACTATGGCTACACCTTC
NA,TRBV5-4,TRBJ2-1,13,NA,CASSFAVGNEQFF,TGTGCCAGCAGCTTCGCGGTCGGCAATGAGCAGTTCTTC
once,TRBV7-2,TRBJ1-2,16,TRBD1,CASSLSGTGQNYGYTF,TGTGCCAGCAGCCTTTCCGGGACAGGGCAAAACTATGGCTACACCTTC
NA,TRBV28,TRBJ2-7,14,TRBD2,CASSYRLAGYEQYF,TGTGCCAGCAGCTACCGACTAGCGGGCTACGAGCAGTACTTC
few,TRBV6-5,TRBJ1-2,13,TRBD1,CAIRQGTNYGYTF,TGTGCCATCCGACAGGGGACTAACTATGGCTACACCTTC
NA,TRBV29-1,TRBJ2-3,14,TRBD2,CSAGLADSTDTQYF,TGCAGCGCCGGACTAGCGGATAGCACAGATACGCAGTATTTT
NA,TRBV7-9,TRBJ2-7,13,NA,CASSSRLGYEQYF,TGTGCCAGCAGCTCTAGGCTGGGTTACGAGCAGTACTTC
NA,TRBV5-4,TRBJ2-7,13,NA,CASTIDSSYEQYF,TGTGCCAGCACTATCGACAGCTCCTACGAGCAGTACTTC
NA,TRBV6-1,TRBJ1-5,14,TRBD1,CASSELTGYQPQHF,TGTGCCAGCAGTGAATTGACAGGGTATCAGCCCCAGCATTTT
NA,TRBV2,TRBJ2-7,15,NA,CASSNPRLGSYEQYF,TGTGCCAGCAGTAACCCGAGACTGGGCTCCTACGAGCAGTACTTC
NA,TRBV10-3,TRBJ1-1,13,TRBD1,CAIQGGRDTEAFF,TGTGCCATCCAGGGGGGCCGGGACACTGAAGCTTTCTTT
few,TRBV20-1,TRBJ1-4,10,NA,CSALVEKLFF,TGCAGTGCACTCGTGGAAAAACTGTTTTTT
once,TRBV27,TRBJ2-5,15,TRBD2,CASSPLAGYQETQYF,TGTGCCAGCAGTCCTTTAGCGGGGTACCAAGAGACCCAGTACTTC
NA,TRBV30,TRBJ2-6,16,TRBD1,CAWAQGASSGANVLTF,TGTGCCTGGGCCCAGGGGGCTAGCTCTGGGGCCAACGTCCTGACTTTC
NA,TRBV27,TRBJ2-7,15,NA,CASSRTGLVAYEQYF,TGTGCCAGCAGCAGAACAGGGTTGGTCGCCTACGAGCAGTACTTC
NA,TRBV10-3,TRBJ2-1,18,NA,CAISEPIGTPGSNNEQFF,TGTGCCATCAGTGAGCCTATTGGGACTCCCGGATCTAACAATGAGCAGTTCTTC
NA,TRBV13,TRBJ2-7,14,TRBD1,CASSLTGYDYEQYF,TGTGCCAGCAGCTTGACAGGGTACGACTACGAGCAGTACTTC
NA,TRBV5-1,TRBJ2-5,14,NA,CASSLPTHQETQYF,TGCGCCAGCAGCTTGCCGACTCATCAAGAGACCCAGTACTTC
NA,TRBV5-6,TRBJ1-1,19,NA,CASSSTTYGRGIMNTEAFF,TGTGCCAGCAGCTCCACAACCTACGGCCGGGGGATCATGAACACTGAAGCTTTCTTT
NA,TRBV9,TRBJ1-1,13,NA,CASSVTGGTEAFF,TGTGCCAGCAGCGTAACGGGGGGGACTGAAGCTTTCTTT